This T cell receptor beta chain was profiled in a study of CD8 T cells in ankylosing spondylitis. This clonotype came up a few times. Its specificity is unknown. Each TCR beta library was made by quantitative 5'-RACE that incorporated molecular barcodes. TCRdb re-called the 5' RACE reads with MiXCR, one entry per CDR3 protein. The table lists over 700,000 distinct CDR3 sequences, under 20% of them singletons. Findings of the study overall: It appeared that ankylosing spondylitis blood was characterized by a TCR beta motif of about eight highly homologous variants. Reactive arthritis synovial fluid and blood were previously reported to contain some motif variants. Clones linked to the disease showed a CD8+ phenotype. They occurred at relatively low frequencies in peripheral blood. Researchers reportedly found disease-linked clones significantly enriched in matched ankylosing spondylitis synovial fluid.

This CDR3 contains 15 residues. Germline V gives CDR1 LGHNA, CDR2 YSLEER. V was shortened by 1 base and J by 2 bases, with 9 bases between the two germline ends. The sequence was obtained from a male donor with ankylosing spondylitis. Sequencing was done on a sample of blood, either unsorted or a sorted T cell fraction (not recorded which). The J gene is TRBJ1-3, the V gene TRBV4-3; D might be TRBD1 (5 bases). DNA for the CDR3: TGCGCCAGCAGCCAAGTTGCGGGGGCTGGAAACACCATATATTTT. Its protein is CASSQVAGAGNTIYF.